This TCR beta chain was identified in a study of siplizumab effects on memory and regulatory T cells. General observations from the study: Naive T cells appeared more diverse than memory cells and seemed to be major alloresponse contributors.

Sequenced by immunoSEQ multiplex PCR; TCRdb stores in-frame clones only, minus some. The table lists under 95,000 clones, 94% of them singletons, with around 0.33% in the top ten. In regard to this clone: Its cognate antigen is unknown.

Sequencing used non-Treg CD4+ T cells sorted from blood. The clonotype originates from a human donor in good health.

As DNA, the CDR3 is TGTGCCAGCAGTGAAGGACAGGGGGCTAAAGGCACAGATACGCAGTATTTT. Its protein is CASSEGQGAKGTDTQYF. This chain joins TRBV6-1 and TRBJ2-3; 10 bases map to TRBD1. The V gene's germline CDR1 is MNHNS and CDR2 SASEGT. CDR3 size: 17 residues. V was clipped by 1 base and J by 1 base; unmatched bases: 5.